The sequence of this TCR beta chain was determined in a study of CD8+ T cells in alopecia areata. Study background: Treated patients took oral tofacitinib at 5 to 10 mg twice daily.

Sequencing templates came from extracted RNA that was reverse transcribed into cDNA. Method: immunoSEQ multiplex PCR; TCRdb's copy keeps in-frame clones and lacks some. The sample holds about 200,000 clones; around 62% are singletons and the top ten take around 0.46%. From alopecia areata patients, lesional scalp punch biopsies and peripheral blood were collected. Points from the study as a whole: Unlike in mice, where it was clearer, TCR sharing across patients was less clear, possibly HLA-related. Higher clonality was seen in lesional scalp than in normal scalp, especially in alopecia totalis/universalis.

This CDR3 has 12 amino acids. CDR1 is SEHNR, CDR2 FQNEAQ, per germline (reference sequence). The V end was cut by 3 bases, the J end by 8 bases, with 10 bases between. Comments on this clone: What it binds is unknown.

The rearrangement joins TRBV7-9 to TRBJ1-1; the D gene is possibly TRBD1 (5 bases). The material was CD4+ T cells sorted from blood, obtained at week 0. The receptor was derived from a human donor with alopecia areata. The CDR3 sequence: CASSLTETEAFF. CDR3 nucleotide sequence: TGTGCCAGCAGCTTGACAGAGACCGAAGCTTTCTTT.